Below are 12 T cell receptor beta chains sequenced from a single sample in a study of T cell repertoires in ileal Crohn's disease. Repertoires were generated with immunoSEQ multiplex PCR, while TCRdb's copy carries only in-frame clones and drops some. Of some 14,000 clones in the sample, 70% to 85% were seen once. Time point defined: inflamed ileum from the surgical specimen. The sample was ileal tissue. These receptors all come from an adult with Crohn's disease.

With regard to this clone: Other DNA variants within this sample encode the same CDR3. This rearrangement joins TRBV30 to TRBJ1-2, with D unresolved. This CDR3 spans 14 amino acids. V was cut by 0 bases and J by 2 bases, with 10 bases left in between. Germline values: CDR1 GTSNPN, CDR2 SVGIG (reference sequence). The CDR3 nucleotides are TGTGCCTGGAGTGTACTGGGGAGAAACTATGGCTACACCTTC. The encoded protein is CAWSVLGRNYGYTF.

This chain uses TRBV5-4 with TRBJ1-1; unclear D gene. This CDR3 region has 14 residues. Per germline, CDR1 SGHNT and CDR2 YYREEE (reference sequence). V gave up 4 bases and J gave up 1 base, with 11 bases separating them. The CDR3 loop reads CASSRIEGNTEAFF. As DNA, the CDR3 is TGTGCCAGCAGCCGGATCGAGGGGAACACTGAAGCTTTCTTT.

With respect to this clone: Its ends do not fully match the called genes, so a read error is possible. This chain uses TRBV5-1 with TRBJ2-7; D possibly corresponds to TRBD2 (6 bases). Per germline, CDR1 SGHRS and CDR2 YFSETQ. The length of the CDR3 is 15 residues. CDR3 sequence reads: CASSRSGSDSYGQYF. CDR3 coding DNA: TGCGCCAGCAGCCGATCCGGGAGCGACTCCTACGGGCAGTACTTC.

This clone was seen a handful of times. The V and J genes are TRBV15 and TRBJ1-5; tentatively, D is TRBD1 (5 bases). The length of the CDR3 is 14 residues. V was clipped by 6 bases and J by 5 bases, with 14 bases between them. The germline V gene has CDR1 LNHNV and CDR2 YYDKDF (reference sequence). The CDR3 reads CATSVQGQYQPQHF. CDR3 nucleotides: TGTGCCACCAGTGTCCAGGGTCAATATCAGCCCCAGCATTTT.

V gene TRBV2 combines with J gene TRBJ1-1; possible D gene TRBD1, 5 bases. The V end lost 5 bases, the J end lost 2 bases, and 21 bases lay between the germline ends. This CDR3 contains 17 residues. Germline CDR1 SNHLY, CDR2 FYNNEI. The CDR3 loop is CASSPTPFDRFNTEAFF. The CDR3 DNA follows: TGTGCCAGCAGTCCAACTCCCTTCGACAGATTCAACACTGAAGCTTTCTTT.

The DNA for the CDR3 is TGTGCCAGCAGCCCTTCAGCGGGTTACTCCTACGAGCAGTACTTC. Translating gives CASSPSAGYSYEQYF. This rearrangement joins TRBV7-9 to TRBJ2-7, with TRBD2 as a possible D gene (6 bases). CDR1 is SEHNR, CDR2 FQNEAQ, per germline (reference sequence). The CDR3 contains 15 residues. Deletions cut 5 bases from V and 0 bases from J, with 14 bases between.

The rearrangement joins TRBV6-1 to TRBJ1-2; D is unclear. V lost 5 bases, J lost 8 bases, and 15 bases lay in between. Germline CDR1 is MNHNS and CDR2 is SASEGT. The CDR3 is 13 amino acids. The CDR3 loop is CASSRDGPGGYTF. The CDR3 region has the DNA TGTGCCAGCAGTCGGGATGGGCCGGGAGGCTACACCTTC.

The CDR3 loop is CASSRDGENEKLFF. The CDR3 coding sequence is TGTGCCAGCAGCCGGGACGGGGAGAATGAAAAACTGTTTTTT. The chain is built from TRBV2 and TRBJ1-4; tentative D call: TRBD1 (5 bases). Germline CDR1 reads SNHLY; CDR2 reads FYNNEI. This CDR3 contains 14 residues. Trimming removed 6 bases at V and 5 bases at J, with 13 bases between.

The gene calls are TRBV28 and TRBJ1-1; 9 nucleotides agree with TRBD1. Germline V gives CDR1 MDHEN, CDR2 SYDVKM. The CDR3 has 16 amino acids. J gave up 3 bases and V 5 bases, and 10 bases lay outside the gene matches. CDR3 loop: CASSLLGTGRDTEAFF. In DNA form, the CDR3 reads TGTGCCAGCAGTCTCCTCGGGACAGGGCGGGACACTGAAGCTTTCTTT.

This clone was seen a few times. The J gene is TRBJ1-4, the V gene TRBV6-6; D is ambiguous. The CDR3 is 14 amino acids. Germline loops: CDR1 MNHNY, CDR2 SVGAGI (reference sequence). Trimming took 0 bases from V and 6 from J, leaving 8 bases between them. CDR3 protein: CASSYSRLDEKLFF. Written as DNA, the CDR3 is TGTGCCAGCAGTTACTCGAGACTGGATGAAAAACTGTTTTTT.

The gene calls are TRBV2 and TRBJ1-1, with unresolved D. Germline loops: CDR1 SNHLY, CDR2 FYNNEI. This CDR3 spans 13 amino acids. The V end lost 4 bases, the J end lost 2 bases, and 8 bases lay between the germline ends. CDR3 nucleotide sequence: TGTGCCAGCAGTGTCTCCCTAAACACTGAAGCTTTCTTT. This encodes CASSVSLNTEAFF.

By share of the sample, this clone is medium-sized. This chain links TRBV7-9 with TRBJ2-7, with D possibly TRBD1 on 6 matching bases. The V gene lost 5 bases and the J gene lost 6 bases, with 20 bases spanning the gap. This CDR3 region has 15 residues. In germline, CDR1 is SEHNR, CDR2 FQNEAQ (reference sequence). CDR3 protein: CASSPSGTNGIEQYF. The CDR3 DNA is TGTGCCAGCAGCCCATCAGGGACAAACGGGATCGAGCAGTACTTC.